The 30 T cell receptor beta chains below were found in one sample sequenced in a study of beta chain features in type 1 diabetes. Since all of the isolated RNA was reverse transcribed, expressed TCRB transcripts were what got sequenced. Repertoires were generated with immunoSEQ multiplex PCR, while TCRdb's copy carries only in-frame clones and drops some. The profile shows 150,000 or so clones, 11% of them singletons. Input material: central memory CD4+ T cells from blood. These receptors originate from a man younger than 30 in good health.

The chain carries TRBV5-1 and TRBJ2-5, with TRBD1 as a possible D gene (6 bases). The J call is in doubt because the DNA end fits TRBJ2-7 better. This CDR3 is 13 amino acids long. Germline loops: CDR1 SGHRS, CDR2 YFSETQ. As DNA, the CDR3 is TGCGCCAGCACACGGGACAAGAGGAACGAGCAGTACTTC. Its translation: CASTRDKRNEQYF.

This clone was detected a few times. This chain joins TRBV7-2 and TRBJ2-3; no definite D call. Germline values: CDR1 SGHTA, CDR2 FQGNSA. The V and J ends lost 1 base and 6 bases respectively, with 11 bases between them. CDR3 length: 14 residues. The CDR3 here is CASSLGKWADTQYF. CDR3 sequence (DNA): TGTGCCAGCAGCTTAGGAAAGTGGGCGGATACGCAGTATTTT.

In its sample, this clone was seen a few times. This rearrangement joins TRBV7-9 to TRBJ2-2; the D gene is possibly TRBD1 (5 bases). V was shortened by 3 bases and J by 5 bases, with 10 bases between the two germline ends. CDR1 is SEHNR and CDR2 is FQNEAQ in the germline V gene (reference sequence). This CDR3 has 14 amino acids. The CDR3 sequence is CASSFDRGTGELFF. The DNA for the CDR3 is TGTGCCAGCAGCTTTGACAGAGGAACCGGGGAGCTGTTTTTT. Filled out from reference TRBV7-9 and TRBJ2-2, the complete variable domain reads DTGVSQNPRHKITKRGQNVTFRCDPISEHNRLYWYRQTLGQGPEFLTYFQNEAQLEKSRLLSDRFSAERPKGSFSTLEIQRTEQGDSAMYLCASSFDRGTGELFFGEGSRLTVL.

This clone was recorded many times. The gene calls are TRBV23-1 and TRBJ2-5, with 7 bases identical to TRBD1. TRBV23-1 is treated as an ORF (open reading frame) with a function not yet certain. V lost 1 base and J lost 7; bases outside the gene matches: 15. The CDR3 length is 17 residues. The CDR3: CASSQFGPEGGNGTQYF. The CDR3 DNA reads TGCGCCAGCAGTCAATTTGGTCCAGAAGGGGGCAATGGGACCCAGTACTTC.

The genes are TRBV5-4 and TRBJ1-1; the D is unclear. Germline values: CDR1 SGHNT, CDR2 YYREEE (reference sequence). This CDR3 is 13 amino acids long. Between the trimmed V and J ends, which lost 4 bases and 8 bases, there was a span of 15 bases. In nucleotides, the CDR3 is TGTGCCAGCAGCACCGACCTCGCTGGGGAAGCTTTCTTT. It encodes CASSTDLAGEAFF.

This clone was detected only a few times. The CDR3 loop reads CSVGPLQGYTF. The DNA for the CDR3 is TGCAGCGTTGGGCCTCTGCAGGGCTACACCTTC. The gene calls are TRBV29-1 and TRBJ1-2; D unclear. CDR1 is SQVTM, CDR2 ANQGSEA, per germline. V shed 4 bases and J shed 8 bases, with 11 bases lying between them. This CDR3 has 11 residues.

This CDR3 reads CASSSGQSNTGELFF. In nucleotides, the CDR3 is TGTGCCAGCAGCTCGGGACAGAGCAACACCGGGGAGCTGTTTTTT. J is TRBJ2-2 and V is TRBV11-3, with 7 bases that match TRBD1. The CDR3 consists of 15 residues. In germline, CDR1 is SGHNT, CDR2 YENEEA. The trim removed 4 bases at V and 2 bases at J, leaving 4 bases unmatched.

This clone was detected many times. DNA for the CDR3: TGTGCCATCAGCGGGTCTGGTCAAGAGCAGTTCTTC. Its translation: CAISGSGQEQFF. The chain has TRBV10-3 and TRBJ2-1; D remains unclear. The germline V gene has CDR1 ENHRY and CDR2 SYGVKD. V was shortened by 6 bases and J by 10 bases, with 13 bases between the two germline ends. The CDR3 loop spans 12 amino acids.

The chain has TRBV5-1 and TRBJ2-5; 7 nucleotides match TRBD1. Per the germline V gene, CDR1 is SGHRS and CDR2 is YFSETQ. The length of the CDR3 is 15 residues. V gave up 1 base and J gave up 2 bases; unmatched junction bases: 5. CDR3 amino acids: CASSLKGGFQETQYF. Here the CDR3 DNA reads TGCGCCAGCAGCTTGAAAGGGGGCTTTCAAGAGACCCAGTACTTC.

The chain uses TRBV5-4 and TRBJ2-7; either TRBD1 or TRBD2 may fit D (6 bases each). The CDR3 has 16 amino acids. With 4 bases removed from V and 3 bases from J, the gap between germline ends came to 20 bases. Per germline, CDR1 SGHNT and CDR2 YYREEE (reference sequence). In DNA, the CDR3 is TGTGCCAGCAGCCCGGGAGACAGGCTGCAAAACTACGAGCAGTACTTC. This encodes CASSPGDRLQNYEQYF.

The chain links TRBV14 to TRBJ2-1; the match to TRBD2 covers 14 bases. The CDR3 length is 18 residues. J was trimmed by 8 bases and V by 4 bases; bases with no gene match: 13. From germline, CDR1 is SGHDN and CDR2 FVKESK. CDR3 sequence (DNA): TGTGCCAGCAGCCTTAGAAGGGGGACTAGCGGGAGAGGGGATGAGCAGTTCTTC. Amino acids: CASSLRRGTSGRGDEQFF.

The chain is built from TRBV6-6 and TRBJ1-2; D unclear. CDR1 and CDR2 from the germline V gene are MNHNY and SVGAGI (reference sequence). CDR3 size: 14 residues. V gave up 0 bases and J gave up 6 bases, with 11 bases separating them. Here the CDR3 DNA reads TGTGCCAGCAGTTACTCGCCCAGGTGGGATGGCTACACCTTC. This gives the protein CASSYSPRWDGYTF.

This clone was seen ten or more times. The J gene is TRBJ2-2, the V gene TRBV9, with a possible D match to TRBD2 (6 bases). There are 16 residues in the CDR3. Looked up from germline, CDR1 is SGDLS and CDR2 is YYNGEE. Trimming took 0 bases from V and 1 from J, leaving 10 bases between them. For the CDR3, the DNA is TGTGCCAGCAGCGTAGTTCCAGCGGGGAACACCGGGGAGCTGTTTTTT. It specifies CASSVVPAGNTGELFF. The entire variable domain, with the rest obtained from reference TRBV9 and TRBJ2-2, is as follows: DSGVTQTPKHLITATGQRVTLRCSPRSGDLSVYWYQQSLDQGLQFLIQYYNGEERAKGNILERFSAQQFPDLHSELNLSSLELGDSALYFCASSVVPAGNTGELFFGEGSRLTVL.

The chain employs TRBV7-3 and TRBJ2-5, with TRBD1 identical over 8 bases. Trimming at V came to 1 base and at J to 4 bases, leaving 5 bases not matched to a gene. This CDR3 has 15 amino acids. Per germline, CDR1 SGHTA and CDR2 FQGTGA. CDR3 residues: CASSLNARGRETQYF. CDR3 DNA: TGTGCCAGCAGCTTAAATGCCAGGGGGCGAGAGACCCAGTACTTC. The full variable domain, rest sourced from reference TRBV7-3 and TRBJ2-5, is GAGVSQTPSNKVTEKGKYVELRCDPISGHTALYWYRQSLGQGPEFLIYFQGTGAADDSGLPNDRFFAVRPEGSVSTLKIQRTERGDSAVYLCASSLNARGRETQYFGPGTRLLVL.

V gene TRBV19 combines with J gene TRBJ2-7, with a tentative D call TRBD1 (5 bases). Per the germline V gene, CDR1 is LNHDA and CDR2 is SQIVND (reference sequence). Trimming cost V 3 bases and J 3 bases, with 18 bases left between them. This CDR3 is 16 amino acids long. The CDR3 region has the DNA TGTGCCAGTAGTATGTCCCTCCGGACAACGTTCTACGAGCAGTACTTC. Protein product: CASSMSLRTTFYEQYF.

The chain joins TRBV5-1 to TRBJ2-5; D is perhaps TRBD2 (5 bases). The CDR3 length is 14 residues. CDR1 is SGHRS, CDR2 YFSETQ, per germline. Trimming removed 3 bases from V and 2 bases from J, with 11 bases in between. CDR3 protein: CASSSWTYQETQYF. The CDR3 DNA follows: TGCGCCAGCAGCTCTTGGACTTATCAAGAGACCCAGTACTTC.

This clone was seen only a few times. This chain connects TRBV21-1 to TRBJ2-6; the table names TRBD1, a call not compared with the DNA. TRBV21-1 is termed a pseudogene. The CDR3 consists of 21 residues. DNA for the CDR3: TGTGCCACACACCTCTTGTTAACATACCACCAAAATTCCTCTGGGGCCAACGTCCTGACTTTC. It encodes CATHLLLTYHQNSSGANVLTF.

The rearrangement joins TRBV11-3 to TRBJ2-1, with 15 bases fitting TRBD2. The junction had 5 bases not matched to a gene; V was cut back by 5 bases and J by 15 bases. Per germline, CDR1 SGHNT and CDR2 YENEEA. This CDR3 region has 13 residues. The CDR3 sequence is CASSKGLAGGPFF. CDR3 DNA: TGTGCCAGCAGCAAGGGACTAGCGGGAGGACCGTTCTTC.

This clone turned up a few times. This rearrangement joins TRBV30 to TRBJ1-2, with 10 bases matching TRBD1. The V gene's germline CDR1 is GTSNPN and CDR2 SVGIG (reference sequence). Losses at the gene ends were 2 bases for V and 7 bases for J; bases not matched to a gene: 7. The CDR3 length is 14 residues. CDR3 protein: CAWSSGQGRSGYTF. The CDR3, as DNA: TGTGCCTGGAGTTCGGGACAGGGGAGGAGTGGCTACACCTTC.

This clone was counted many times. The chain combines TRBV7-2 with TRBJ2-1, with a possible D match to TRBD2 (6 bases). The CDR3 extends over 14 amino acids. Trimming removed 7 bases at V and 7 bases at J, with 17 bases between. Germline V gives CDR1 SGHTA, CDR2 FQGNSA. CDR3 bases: TGTGCCAGCACCCGGGACTTCGGGAGTAATGAGCAGTTCTTC. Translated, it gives CASTRDFGSNEQFF. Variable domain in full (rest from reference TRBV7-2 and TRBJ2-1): GAGVSQSPSNKVTEKGKDVELRCDPISGHTALYWYRQSLGQGLEFLIYFQGNSAPDKSGLPSDRFSAERTGGSVSTLTIQRTQQEDSAVYLCASTRDFGSNEQFFGPGTRLTVL.

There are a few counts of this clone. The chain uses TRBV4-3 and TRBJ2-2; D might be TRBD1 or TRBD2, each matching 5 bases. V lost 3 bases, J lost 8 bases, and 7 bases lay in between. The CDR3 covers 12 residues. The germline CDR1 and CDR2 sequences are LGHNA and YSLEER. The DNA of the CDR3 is TGCGCCAGCAGCCACGGGGCTGGGGAGCTGTTTTTT. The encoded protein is CASSHGAGELFF.

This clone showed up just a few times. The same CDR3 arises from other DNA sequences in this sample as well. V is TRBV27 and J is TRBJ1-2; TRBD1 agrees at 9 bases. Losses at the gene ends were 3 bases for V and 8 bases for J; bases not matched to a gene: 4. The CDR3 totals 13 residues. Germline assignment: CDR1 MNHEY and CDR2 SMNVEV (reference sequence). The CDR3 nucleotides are TGTGCCAGCAGTTTTAGGGACAGGGCGGGCTACACCTTC. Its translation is CASSFRDRAGYTF.

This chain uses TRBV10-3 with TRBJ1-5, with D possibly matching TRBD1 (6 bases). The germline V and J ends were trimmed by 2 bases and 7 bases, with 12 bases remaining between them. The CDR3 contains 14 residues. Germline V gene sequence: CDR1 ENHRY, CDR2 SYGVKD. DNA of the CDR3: TGTGCCATCAGTGAGCAACAGGGTAAGCAGCCCCAGCATTTT. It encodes CAISEQQGKQPQHF.

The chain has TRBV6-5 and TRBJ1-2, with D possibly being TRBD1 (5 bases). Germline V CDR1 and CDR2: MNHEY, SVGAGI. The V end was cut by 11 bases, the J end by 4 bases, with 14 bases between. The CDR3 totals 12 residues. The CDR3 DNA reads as TGTGCCGTTTCGGGGCTGAGCTATGGCTACACCTTC. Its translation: CAVSGLSYGYTF.

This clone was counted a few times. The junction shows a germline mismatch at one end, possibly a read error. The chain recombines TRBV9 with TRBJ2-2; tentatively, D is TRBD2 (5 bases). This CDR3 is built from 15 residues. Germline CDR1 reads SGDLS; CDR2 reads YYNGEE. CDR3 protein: CPSSGNSADTGELFF. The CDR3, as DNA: TGTCCCAGCAGCGGAAACTCAGCGGACACCGGGGAGCTGTTTTTT.

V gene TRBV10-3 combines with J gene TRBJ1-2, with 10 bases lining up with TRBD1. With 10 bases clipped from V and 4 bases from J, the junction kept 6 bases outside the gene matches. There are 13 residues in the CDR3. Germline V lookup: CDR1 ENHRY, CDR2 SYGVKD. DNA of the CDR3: TGTGCCACCGGGACAGGGGTTGGCTATGGCTACACCTTC. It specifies CATGTGVGYGYTF.

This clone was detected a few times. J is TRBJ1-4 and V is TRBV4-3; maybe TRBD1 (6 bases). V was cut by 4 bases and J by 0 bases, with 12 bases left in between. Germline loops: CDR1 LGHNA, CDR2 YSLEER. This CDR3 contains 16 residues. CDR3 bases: TGCGCCAGCAGCCCCCGATGGGGGCCAACTAATGAAAAACTGTTTTTT. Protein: CASSPRWGPTNEKLFF.

DNA for the CDR3: TGTGCCAGTAGTAGGGGACAGGGGGAAGTCGAGACCCAGTACTTC. This translates into CASSRGQGEVETQYF. The J gene is TRBJ2-5, the V gene TRBV19, with 11 bases matching TRBD1. The CDR3 sequence is 15 residues long. Trimming cost V 4 bases and J 5 bases; bases outside gene matches: 6. Germline V lookup: CDR1 LNHDA, CDR2 SQIVND (reference sequence).

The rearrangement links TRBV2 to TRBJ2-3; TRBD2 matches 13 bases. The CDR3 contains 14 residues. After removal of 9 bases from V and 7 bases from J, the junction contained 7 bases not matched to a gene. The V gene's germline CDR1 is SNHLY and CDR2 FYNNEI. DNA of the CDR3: TGTGCCAGGGGGACTAGCGGGGCCCCAAATACGCAGTATTTT. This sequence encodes CARGTSGAPNTQYF.

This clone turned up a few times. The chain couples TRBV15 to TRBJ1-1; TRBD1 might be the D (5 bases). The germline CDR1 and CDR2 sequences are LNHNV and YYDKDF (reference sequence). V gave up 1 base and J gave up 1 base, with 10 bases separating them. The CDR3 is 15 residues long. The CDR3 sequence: CATSRVAGQNTEAFF. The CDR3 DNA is TGTGCCACCAGCAGAGTGGCAGGACAGAACACTGAAGCTTTCTTT.